Reported below is one T cell receptor (beta chain). This specimen comes from a study of cytomegalovirus exposure and HLA in healthy donors. TCRdb keeps only in-frame clones here, not all; method: immunoSEQ multiplex PCR. The top ten clones hold over 1.5% of a sample with around 56,000 clones, around 93% of them seen once. The receptor comes from a woman between 18 and 30 years old in good health and CMV-seropositive. Sequencing input: PBMCs.

The CDR3 nucleotides read TGTGCCAGCAGTTTTCCACCCAGGAACACTGAAGCTTTCTTT. This codes for CASSFPPRNTEAFF. The chain recombines TRBV28 with TRBJ1-1; D is unresolved. There are 14 residues in the CDR3. Trimming removed 3 bases at V and 1 base at J, with 9 bases between. Germline V gene data show CDR1 as MDHEN and CDR2 as SYDVKM.